This T cell receptor beta chain emerged from a study of shared clonotypes between healthy human individuals. The CDR3 contains 17 residues. J was trimmed by 8 bases and V by 8 bases; bases with no gene match: 15. Germline V gene lookup returns CDR1 SNHLY and CDR2 FYNNEI. Adult donors, all healthy and HIV-negative, had no recent acute infections or vaccinations. In the original workflow: Junction-only immunoSEQ sequences carried no quality scores, so filtering differed. The method was immunoSEQ multiplex PCR; TCRdb's version includes in-frame clones alone and lacks a portion of them. That table is the source of V, J and clone size, and D and trimming were worked out from the DNA. The table includes about 690,000 clones, 90% detected once.

The source material was memory CD8+ T cells from PBMCs. Subset here: CD45RO+ cells pooled with CCR7-negative TemRA cells. The TCR was taken from a man between 18 and 35 years old in good health. Some clones in this sample may be carry-over from other donors' samples. V and J are TRBV2 and TRBJ2-1, with TRBD2 identical over 13 bases. The CDR3 nucleotides are TGTGCCAGCGGGGGTCTACTAGCGGGAGGGCCTGGCGATGAGCAGTTCTTC. Its protein product is CASGGLLAGGPGDEQFF.